This T cell receptor beta chain is drawn from a study of T cells in Graves' hyperthyroidism and ophthalmopathy. RNA transcripts served as the template for amplifying TCR beta CDR3 regions. The TCR CDR3 was amplified in a first-round RT-PCR using the HTBI primer set. TCRdb recomputed calls from the multiplex PCR reads with MiXCR, one row per CDR3 protein. The table records 300,000 to 450,000 distinct CDR3 sequences, about 14% of them present only once. This clonotype was seen many times. A read error may be the cause here, since a much bigger clone is one base away. V gave up 3 bases and J gave up 3 bases; unmatched junction bases: 2. CDR1 and CDR2 from the germline V gene are DFQATT and SNEGSKA (reference sequence). The CDR3 loop spans 12 amino acids.

The origin of this receptor is a woman in her 30s with Graves' ophthalmopathy. The chain couples TRBV20-1 to TRBJ2-7; 7 bases align to TRBD2. The specimen was blood. CDR3 sequence reads: CSARGGVYEQYF. The CDR3 DNA is TGCAGTGCTAGGGGGGGGGTCTACGAGCAGTACTTC.